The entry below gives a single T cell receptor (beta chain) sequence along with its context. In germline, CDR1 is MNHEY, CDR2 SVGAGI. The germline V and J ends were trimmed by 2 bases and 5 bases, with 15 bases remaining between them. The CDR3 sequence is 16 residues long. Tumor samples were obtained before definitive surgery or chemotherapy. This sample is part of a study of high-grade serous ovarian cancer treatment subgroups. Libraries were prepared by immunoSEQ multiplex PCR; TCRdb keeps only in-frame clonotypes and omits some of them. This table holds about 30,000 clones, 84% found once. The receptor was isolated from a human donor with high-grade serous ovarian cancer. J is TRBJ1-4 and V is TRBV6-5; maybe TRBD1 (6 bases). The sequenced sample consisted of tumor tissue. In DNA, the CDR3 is TGTGCCAGCAGTTACATTGCCGGCGGACAGAATGAAAAACTGTTTTTT. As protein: CASSYIAGGQNEKLFF.